Here is one T cell receptor beta chain with its context. Germline V lookup: CDR1 ENHRY, CDR2 SYGVKD. Trimming took 7 bases from V and 2 from J, leaving 10 bases between them. The CDR3 runs to 13 residues. The authors ran a second PCR of roughly 7 to 11 cycles using a sample-barcoded 5' primer and a J-beta primer mix. TCRdb itself ran the 5' RACE reads through MiXCR, one entry per CDR3 protein. The sample shows about 720,000 distinct CDR3 sequences, approximately 22% of them seen only once. The sample originates from a study of blood T cells in healthy people across ages. The specimen sequenced was blood. The chain combines TRBV10-3 with TRBJ2-3; D might be TRBD2 (5 bases). The sequence derives from a man aged 65-85 years in good health. The DNA for the CDR3 is TGTGCCATCATGGAGAGGGTCACAGATACGCAGTATTTT. It encodes CAIMERVTDTQYF.